A selection of T cell receptor beta chains follows, all from one sample in a study of T cell responses to AZD1222 COVID-19 vaccine. Libraries were prepared by immunoSEQ multiplex PCR; TCRdb keeps only in-frame clonotypes and omits some of them. Here the sample spans more than 100,000 clones, 85% to 95% being singletons. Sequencing used peripheral blood, obtained on day 0 of AZD1222 vaccination. The origin of the receptors is an adult in good health. The CDR3 runs from the conserved cysteine through the conserved F or W. D genes are given only for firm matches. Where a row states a size, it is once, few, many or the class of an expanded clone; other rows omit it.

d_gene	j_gene	abundance	v_gene	CDR3aa	CDR3nt
-	TRBJ1-1	-	TRBV7-2	CASSLGVGGEAFF	TGTGCCAGCAGCTTAGGGGTGGGGGGTGAAGCTTTCTTT
-	TRBJ1-1	-	TRBV29-1	CSVEEVNSATTEAFF	TGCAGCGTTGAAGAAGTCAACAGCGCGACCACTGAAGCTTTCTTT
-	TRBJ1-1	-	TRBV5-6	CASRDKGWPEAFF	TGTGCCAGCAGGGATAAGGGGTGGCCTGAAGCTTTCTTT
-	TRBJ1-2	few	TRBV11-2	CASSLDSHSNYGYTF	TGTGCCAGCAGCTTGGACAGCCATAGTAACTATGGCTACACCTTC
-	TRBJ1-6	-	TRBV27	CASGQLNSPLHF	TGTGCCTCCGGGCAGCTTAATTCACCCCTCCACTTT
-	TRBJ2-5	-	TRBV4-1	CASSEIKTAGGETQYF	TGCGCCAGCAGCGAGATCAAGACAGCCGGAGGGGAGACCCAGTACTTC
-	TRBJ1-4	-	TRBV7-2	CASSLEGANEKLFF	TGTGCCAGCAGCTTAGAAGGGGCTAATGAAAAACTGTTTTTT
TRBD1	TRBJ1-2	-	TRBV29-1	CSVDLQGAVYGYTF	TGCAGCGTTGACCTACAGGGGGCAGTCTATGGCTACACCTTC
-	TRBJ1-5	-	TRBV30	CAWGNQPQHF	TGTGCCTGGGGCAATCAGCCCCAGCATTTT
-	TRBJ2-2	-	TRBV4-3	CASSQDPANTGELFF	TGCGCCAGCAGCCAAGATCCAGCGAACACCGGGGAGCTGTTTTTT
TRBD1	TRBJ1-1	-	TRBV5-1	CASSRYTGTASEAFF	TGCGCCAGCAGTCGTTATACCGGGACAGCCTCTGAAGCTTTCTTT
-	TRBJ1-1	-	TRBV3-1/TRBV3-2	CASSQEGGGTEAFF	TGTGCCAGCAGCCAAGAAGGGGGGGGCACTGAAGCTTTCTTT
TRBD1	TRBJ1-1	-	TRBV28	CASTRTGMGFTEAFF	TGTGCCAGCACCCGGACAGGGATGGGTTTCACTGAAGCTTTCTTT
TRBD1	TRBJ2-7	-	TRBV11-3	CASSLGDRGLQEYEQYF	TGTGCCAGCAGCTTAGGAGACAGGGGGCTTCAGGAATACGAGCAGTACTTC
-	TRBJ2-1	-	TRBV3-1/TRBV3-2	CASSQDGPDGPTRSYNEQFF	TGTGCCAGCAGCCAAGATGGCCCGGACGGCCCAACGAGATCCTACAATGAGCAGTTCTTC
TRBD1	TRBJ1-6	-	TRBV10-3	CAISDRGPRDSPLHF	TGTGCCATCAGTGACAGGGGGCCGAGGGATTCACCCCTCCACTTT
-	TRBJ2-5	-	TRBV6-2/TRBV6-3	CASSSFSRALQETQYF	TGTGCCAGCAGTTCCTTCTCCCGGGCACTGCAAGAGACCCAGTACTTC
-	TRBJ1-2	-	TRBV7-2	CASSLVAQGGNGYTF	TGTGCCAGCAGCTTAGTTGCACAGGGAGGCAATGGCTACACCTTC
-	TRBJ2-1	once	TRBV24-1	CATSDEQGQQFF	TGTGCCACCAGTGATGAGCAGGGGCAGCAGTTCTTC
-	TRBJ1-1	-	TRBV2	CASKIEFRGARANTEAFF	TGTGCCAGCAAAATCGAGTTTCGGGGGGCGCGAGCAAACACTGAAGCTTTCTTT
-	TRBJ2-7	-	TRBV30	CAWSRGEFYEQYF	TGTGCCTGGAGCAGGGGAGAATTCTACGAGCAGTACTTC
-	TRBJ2-1	-	TRBV5-6	CASSLRGFGDEQFF	TGTGCCAGCAGCTTGAGGGGATTTGGGGATGAGCAGTTCTTC
TRBD2	TRBJ2-1	medium-sized	TRBV13	CASSYSGGVYNEQFF	TGTGCCAGCAGCTACAGCGGGGGGGTCTACAATGAGCAGTTCTTC
-	TRBJ2-1	-	TRBV6-5	CASRPPGDFLNEQFF	TGTGCCAGCAGGCCGCCGGGGGATTTTCTCAATGAGCAGTTCTTC